A selection of T cell receptor beta chains follows, all from one sample in a study of response to subunit inactivated influenza vaccine. TCRdb recomputed calls from the RT-PCR reads with MiXCR, one row per CDR3 protein. The table includes hundreds of thousands of distinct CDR3 sequences, about 17% detected once. The sample consisted of CD4+ T cells sorted from PBMCs, taken less than 30 months after vaccination. These receptors came from a man aged 50-75 years who received an inactivated influenza vaccine. Both conserved end residues are part of each CDR3. The D gene is left open where the match is weak. Clone sizes are given selectively: once, few, many, or a class where the clone is expanded.

j_call,clone_size,d_call,v_call,cdr3_nt,cdr3_aa
TRBJ1-2,many,TRBD1,TRBV12-3/TRBV12-4,TGTGCCAGCACCATGGCAGGGGGTGGCTACACCTTC,CASTMAGGGYTF
TRBJ2-2,once,TRBD2,TRBV11-2,TGTGCCAGCAGCTTCGCGGGACTAGCGGGATCCGGGGAGCTGTTTTTT,CASSFAGLAGSGELFF
TRBJ1-5,few,NA,TRBV12-3/TRBV12-4,TGTGCCAGCAGCCAATCATTTGGTGGGGGCAATCAGCCCCAGCATTTT,CASSQSFGGGNQPQHF
TRBJ2-3,many,TRBD1,TRBV5-1,TGCGCCAGCAGCACGGGACAGAACATCCCCGATACGCAGTATTTT,CASSTGQNIPDTQYF
TRBJ1-5,once,NA,TRBV6-1,TGTGCCAGCAGTGAGTTTGGGGGCAATCAGCCCCAGCATTTT,CASSEFGGNQPQHF
TRBJ1-5,few,NA,TRBV4-2,TGTGCCAGCAGCCAAGAGCCCCAGGAGGGTAGGGGACAGCCCCAGCATTTT,CASSQEPQEGRGQPQHF
TRBJ2-1,few,TRBD2,TRBV20-1,TGCAGTGCTAGAGGCAACTTCCGGACTAGAGAGCAGTTCTTC,CSARGNFRTREQFF
TRBJ2-7,few,NA,TRBV10-3,TGTGCCATCAGTGCGGTCGACGGGGGGCAGTACTTC,CAISAVDGGQYF
TRBJ1-3,NA,NA,TRBV6-1,TGTGCCAGCGGTCAGGGGTTTGGAGACACCATATATTTT,CASGQGFGDTIYF
TRBJ2-1,many,TRBD1,TRBV11-1,TGTGCCAGCAGCCGAGACCAGGGACAGGGCAATGAGCAGTTCTTC,CASSRDQGQGNEQFF
TRBJ2-6,NA,NA,TRBV20-1,TGCAGTGCTAGGACCTCTGGGGCCAACGTCCTGACTTTC,CSARTSGANVLTF
TRBJ2-2,NA,NA,TRBV4-3,TGCGCCAGCAGCCAAGCCATCCGTATCCACACCGGGGAGCTGTTTTTT,CASSQAIRIHTGELFF
TRBJ2-3,NA,NA,TRBV11-2,TGTGCCAGCAGCCACCGTATATTGGCAGCCTACTACACAGATACGCAGTATTTT,CASSHRILAAYYTDTQYF
TRBJ2-2,few,TRBD2,TRBV12-3/TRBV12-4,TGTGCCAGCACTATACTAGCGGGGGCCACCGGGGAGCTGTTTTTT,CASTILAGATGELFF
TRBJ2-7,NA,NA,TRBV4-2,TGTGCCAGCAGCCAAGGGGACTCCTACGAGCAGTACTTC,CASSQGDSYEQYF
TRBJ2-3,many,NA,TRBV29-1,TGCAGCGTTGAAAGGGGTCCAGGGGTAGCGCAGTATTTT,CSVERGPGVAQYF
TRBJ2-1,many,TRBD2,TRBV20-1,TGCAGTGCTATCGGACTAGCGGGTTCCCGGGAGCAGTTCTTC,CSAIGLAGSREQFF
TRBJ2-7,few,NA,TRBV6-2/TRBV6-3,TGTGCCAGCATAAGGGACGCGGGGACCTACGAGCAGTACTTC,CASIRDAGTYEQYF
TRBJ2-7,NA,TRBD2,TRBV19,TGTGCCAGTAGTCCGACTAGCGGGAGGATCGAGCAGTACTTC,CASSPTSGRIEQYF
TRBJ1-1,many,TRBD1,TRBV7-2,TGTGCCAGCAGCTCAAGGACAGGAGCGAACACTGAAGCTTTCTTT,CASSSRTGANTEAFF
TRBJ1-2,few,NA,TRBV4-3,TGCGCCAGCAGCCAAGATAGGGCAGCCACTCGGACCTTC,CASSQDRAATRTF
TRBJ1-5,many,NA,TRBV20-1,TGCAGTGCTAGGGGACGGACCAATCAGCCCCAGCATTTT,CSARGRTNQPQHF
TRBJ2-1,few,TRBD1,TRBV7-2,TGTGCCAGCAGCCACGGGACAGCCTCCTACAATGAGCAGTTCTTC,CASSHGTASYNEQFF
TRBJ2-1,NA,NA,TRBV15,TGTGCCACCAGCAGAGATCACATAAGCTCACACAATGAGCAGTTCTTC,CATSRDHISSHNEQFF
TRBJ2-1,NA,NA,TRBV6-1,TGTGCCAGTAAGACCCCCCTGAACAATGAGCAGTTCTTC,CASKTPLNNEQFF
TRBJ1-1,many,NA,TRBV5-1,TGCGCCAGCAGCTTTCGGAGGGTGAACACTGAAGCTTTCTTT,CASSFRRVNTEAFF
TRBJ1-5,few,NA,TRBV6-2/TRBV6-3,TGTGCCAGCAGTGACTTGACAGGTGATCAGCCCCAGCATTTT,CASSDLTGDQPQHF
TRBJ2-7,NA,NA,TRBV20-1,TGCAGTGCTAGATCAAACGTCTACTACGAGCAGTACTTC,CSARSNVYYEQYF
TRBJ1-3,few,NA,TRBV28,TGTGCCAGCAGTTTAGGGGGACTGAGGTTGAGAAACACCATATATTTT,CASSLGGLRLRNTIYF
TRBJ2-2,NA,TRBD2,TRBV20-1,TGCAGTGCAACTAGCGGGAGGTTGCGAACCGGGGAGCCGTTTTTT,CSATSGRLRTGEPFF
TRBJ2-3,NA,NA,TRBV7-2,TGTGCCAGCAGCTTGAGTTCGGCTCAAAGCACAGATACGCAGTATTTT,CASSLSSAQSTDTQYF
TRBJ1-2,few,NA,TRBV19,TGTGCCAGTAGTCCGCCAGAAACAGCTCTTGGCTACACCTTC,CASSPPETALGYTF
TRBJ1-1,NA,NA,TRBV3-1,TGTGCCAGCAGCCCCGGAGGTACCAGAGAGAACACTGAAGCTTTCTTT,CASSPGGTRENTEAFF
TRBJ2-7,few,NA,TRBV20-1,TGCAGTGCTATGAGTTCGACCCGGACATTTAGCTACGAGCAGTACTTC,CSAMSSTRTFSYEQYF